This T cell receptor beta chain was identified during a study of blood T cell repertoires in COVID-19. Study at large: There were acute and convalescent COVID-19 samples, and they came from the United States, Italy and Spain. PBMCs, B-cell-depleted T cells, or T cells provided the cDNA or gDNA that made up the material.

The CDR3 extends over 12 amino acids. In the study's own analysis: By means of reference gene primer amplification, nucleated cell counts were estimated. Repertoires were generated with immunoSEQ multiplex PCR, while TCRdb's copy carries only in-frame clones and drops some. The V and J calls and clone size were taken over from that table, and D and trimming were inferred from the DNA. This sample has approximately 380,000 clones, with 85% found just once. Source material: peripheral blood. This chain uses TRBV21-1 with TRBJ1-1. TRBV21-1 is tagged as a pseudogene. The TCR sequence derives from a woman under 30 with acute or convalescent COVID-19. The CDR3 coding sequence is TGTGCCAGCAGCAAAGCCCGGGCTGAAGCTTTCTTT. Amino acid sequence: CASSKARAEAFF.